Listed below are T cell receptor beta chains from one sample, sequenced in a study of blood T cells in healthy people across ages. TCRdb processed the 5' RACE reads anew with MiXCR; each CDR3 protein has one entry. The data hold 1.5 million or so distinct CDR3 sequences, with roughly 43% observed a single time. The specimen sequenced was blood. The source of these receptors is a woman in her late teens or twenties in good health. Each CDR3 is given with its conserved first and last residue. The D gene is left open where the match is weak. Size is omitted from some rows. Given values are once, few, many or a class for expanded clones.

v_gene	abundance	j_gene	d_gene	CDR3aa	CDR3nt
TRBV7-2	NA	TRBJ2-1	TRBD2	CASSPASGDYNEQFF	TGTGCCAGCAGCCCAGCTAGCGGGGATTACAATGAGCAGTTCTTC
TRBV12-3/TRBV12-4	NA	TRBJ1-5	NA	CASSLDGQNQPQHF	TGTGCCAGCAGTTTGGACGGCCAAAATCAGCCCCAGCATTTT
TRBV20-1	NA	TRBJ1-3	TRBD1	CSASGQLTGNTIYF	TGCAGTGCGTCGGGACAGCTCACTGGAAACACCATATATTTT
TRBV27	NA	TRBJ1-6	NA	CASSYRSSPLHF	TGTGCCAGCAGTTACCGGAGTTCACCCCTCCACTTT
TRBV20-1	NA	TRBJ2-3	NA	CGHGLPGLLGTDTQYF	TGCGGCCATGGGCTCCCGGGACTTCTGGGCACAGATACGCAGTATTTT
TRBV6-1	NA	TRBJ1-5	TRBD1	CASRLSGGTGTYILPNQPQHF	TGTGCCAGCAGGCTATCCGGCGGGACAGGGACCTATATTCTTCCTAATCAGCCCCAGCATTTT
TRBV4-3	few	TRBJ2-5	TRBD2	CASSQYQGLAGKETQYF	TGCGCCAGCAGCCAATACCAGGGACTAGCGGGAAAAGAGACCCAGTACTTC
TRBV6-1	NA	TRBJ2-3	TRBD2	CASSEWTTSGSTDTQYF	TGTGCCAGCAGTGAATGGACGACTAGCGGTAGCACAGATACGCAGTATTTT
TRBV9	NA	TRBJ2-3	TRBD2	CASSGFSGNTDTQYF	TGTGCCAGCAGCGGATTTAGCGGGAACACAGATACGCAGTATTTT
TRBV4-1	NA	TRBJ2-1	NA	CASSQSLRGEQFF	TGCGCCAGCAGCCAAAGTTTGCGGGGAGAGCAGTTCTTC
TRBV4-3	many	TRBJ2-3	NA	CASSHGGLTDTQYF	TGCGCCAGCAGCCACGGGGGTCTTACAGATACGCAGTATTTT
TRBV27	NA	TRBJ1-1	NA	CATRGGSVNTEAFF	TGTGCCACCAGGGGTGGGTCGGTGAACACTGAAGCTTTCTTT
TRBV27	NA	TRBJ1-2	NA	CASRLMGEGHYGYTF	TGTGCCAGCCGCCTAATGGGGGAAGGGCACTATGGCTACACCTTC
TRBV9	few	TRBJ2-7	NA	CASSGGTGYEQYF	TGCGCCAGCAGCGGGGGGACAGGTTACGAGCAGTACTTC
TRBV12-5	few	TRBJ2-5	NA	CASGLVVGEETQYF	TGTGCTAGTGGTTTGGTGGTTGGGGAAGAGACCCAGTACTTC
TRBV27	NA	TRBJ2-2	TRBD2	CASSSRLAAITGELFF	TGTGCCAGCAGTTCCCGCCTAGCGGCGATCACCGGGGAGCTGTTTTTT
TRBV11-2	once	TRBJ1-1	NA	CASSSPNVEAFF	TGTGCCAGCAGCTCCCCGAACGTTGAAGCTTTCTTT
TRBV6-2/TRBV6-3	NA	TRBJ2-7	TRBD2	CASSIAGHNEQYF	TGTGCCAGCAGTATAGCGGGGCACAATGAGCAGTACTTC
TRBV20-1	NA	TRBJ2-1	TRBD2	CSALPSLAGGQDETQFF	TGCAGTGCTCTTCCGAGTCTAGCGGGGGGGCAGGACGAGACCCAGTTCTTC
TRBV20-1	few	TRBJ2-1	NA	CSATGNSYNEQFF	TGCAGTGCGACGGGAAACTCCTACAATGAGCAGTTCTTC
TRBV28	NA	TRBJ1-6	NA	CASTTGQLYNSPLHF	TGTGCCAGCACTACCGGACAGCTATATAATTCACCCCTCCACTTT
TRBV20-1	once	TRBJ1-1	TRBD1	CSAEPGQWGNEAFF	TGCAGTGCCGAGCCGGGACAGTGGGGAAATGAAGCTTTCTTT
TRBV20-1	few	TRBJ2-5	TRBD1	CSASIGGGETQYF	TGCAGTGCTAGTATAGGGGGCGGAGAGACCCAGTACTTC
TRBV7-8	NA	TRBJ2-3	TRBD2	CASSLAFIAGVSTDTQYF	TGTGCCAGCAGCCTGGCCTTTATAGCGGGAGTAAGCACAGATACGCAGTATTTT
TRBV7-2	once	TRBJ2-1	TRBD2	CASSARGLAGYNEQFF	TGTGCCAGCAGCGCCCGGGGCTTAGCGGGGTACAATGAGCAGTTCTTC
TRBV2	few	TRBJ2-3	NA	CASKRYSTDTQYF	TGTGCCAGCAAACGGTATAGCACAGATACGCAGTATTTT
TRBV20-1	many	TRBJ1-5	NA	CSARNSNQPQHF	TGCAGTGCTAGGAACAGCAATCAGCCCCAGCATTTT
TRBV29-1	NA	TRBJ2-7	NA	CSVEGDGVGSYEQYF	TGCAGCGTTGAAGGGGATGGGGTTGGATCCTACGAGCAGTACTTC
TRBV29-1	few	TRBJ2-7	NA	CTTNGGEGEQYF	TGCACCACGAACGGAGGGGAAGGCGAGCAGTACTTC
TRBV6-5	NA	TRBJ2-3	NA	CASSYSNPFTDTQYF	TGTGCCAGCAGTTACTCGAACCCGTTCACAGATACGCAGTATTTT
TRBV6-5	few	TRBJ2-7	NA	CASSPWGRGTYEQYF	TGTGCCAGCAGCCCCTGGGGGAGGGGGACCTACGAGCAGTACTTC
TRBV4-3	NA	TRBJ2-5	NA	CASSQDLGSSNEQYF	TGCGCCAGCAGCCAAGATCTTGGTAGTTCCAATGAGCAGTACTTC
TRBV10-3	NA	TRBJ1-1	TRBD1	CAISDRGLTTEAFF	TGTGCCATCAGTGACAGGGGGCTTACCACTGAAGCTTTCTTT
TRBV12-3/TRBV12-4	few	TRBJ2-1	TRBD2	CASSLSGTTAGYNNEQFF	TGTGCCAGCAGTTTATCCGGGACTACTGCTGGATATAACAATGAGCAGTTCTTC
TRBV2	NA	TRBJ2-5	NA	CASSGLLGVWTQYF	TGTGCCAGCAGTGGACTTCTAGGGGTGTGGACCCAGTACTTC
TRBV20-1	few	TRBJ2-1	TRBD1	CSARSLRDRSSYNEQFF	TGCAGTGCTAGAAGCTTAAGGGACAGGAGCTCCTACAATGAGCAGTTCTTC
TRBV25-1	many	TRBJ2-3	TRBD2	CASSLSSGGTDTQYF	TGTGCCAGCAGTCTTTCCAGCGGGGGCACAGATACGCAGTATTTT
TRBV7-8	few	TRBJ2-3	TRBD2	CASSLGRLALTDTQYF	TGTGCCAGCAGCTTAGGGAGACTAGCGCTCACAGATACGCAGTATTTT
TRBV7-2	few	TRBJ1-1	NA	CASSLTGNIVAFEAFF	TGTGCCAGCAGCTTAACAGGGAATATCGTGGCTTTTGAAGCTTTCTTT
TRBV7-9	NA	TRBJ2-3	TRBD2	CASRPRGGADTQYF	TGTGCCAGCAGGCCACGGGGAGGGGCAGATACGCAGTATTTT
TRBV11-2	NA	TRBJ1-6	TRBD1	CASRMEPGQVSPLHF	TGTGCCAGCAGGATGGAGCCGGGACAGGTTTCACCCCTCCACTTT
TRBV5-1	NA	TRBJ2-1	NA	CASSWDNPQAEQFF	TGCGCCAGCAGCTGGGACAACCCCCAGGCTGAGCAGTTCTTC
TRBV29-1	NA	TRBJ1-1	NA	CSVRWAEAFF	TGCAGCGTTAGATGGGCTGAAGCTTTCTTT
TRBV6-5	NA	TRBJ2-7	NA	CASSRAAYHEQYF	TGTGCCAGCAGTCGGGCTGCGTACCACGAGCAGTACTTC
TRBV20-1	NA	TRBJ1-5	NA	CSARGNGGINQPQHF	TGCAGTGCTAGAGGGAACGGAGGGATAAATCAGCCCCAGCATTTT
TRBV20-1	once	TRBJ1-1	NA	CSARDPTDSNTEAFF	TGCAGTGCTAGAGATCCCACCGACTCGAACACTGAAGCTTTCTTT
TRBV5-1	few	TRBJ2-5	TRBD1	CASSSDREETQYF	TGCGCCAGCAGCTCGGACAGGGAAGAGACCCAGTACTTC
TRBV10-3	NA	TRBJ2-3	NA	CAISEPRSSTDTQYF	TGTGCCATCAGTGAGCCCCGCTCTAGCACAGATACGCAGTATTTT
TRBV7-2	NA	TRBJ2-3	TRBD1	CASRAPGQRFPDTQYF	TGTGCCAGCAGGGCACCGGGACAGAGATTTCCAGATACGCAGTATTTT
TRBV10-3	NA	TRBJ2-1	NA	CAISESGRGETQFF	TGTGCCATCAGTGAGAGCGGACGGGGTGAGACCCAGTTCTTC
TRBV25-1	few	TRBJ2-3	NA	CASSEYKSTDTQYF	TGTGCCAGCAGTGAATATAAGTCCACAGATACGCAGTATTTT
TRBV7-2	many	TRBJ2-7	TRBD2	CASSLRFSGGFDEQYF	TGTGCCAGCAGCTTAAGGTTTAGCGGGGGGTTTGACGAGCAGTACTTC
TRBV3-1	NA	TRBJ2-3	NA	CASSIWGSGQYF	TGTGCCAGCAGCATCTGGGGGAGTGGGCAGTATTTT
TRBV18	NA	TRBJ2-3	TRBD2	CASSPRGTSRDTQYF	TGTGCCAGCTCACCAAGGGGGACTAGTAGAGATACGCAGTATTTT
TRBV7-9	many	TRBJ2-1	TRBD2	CASSLGASGSYNEQFF	TGTGCCAGCAGCTTAGGTGCTAGCGGGAGCTACAATGAGCAGTTCTTC